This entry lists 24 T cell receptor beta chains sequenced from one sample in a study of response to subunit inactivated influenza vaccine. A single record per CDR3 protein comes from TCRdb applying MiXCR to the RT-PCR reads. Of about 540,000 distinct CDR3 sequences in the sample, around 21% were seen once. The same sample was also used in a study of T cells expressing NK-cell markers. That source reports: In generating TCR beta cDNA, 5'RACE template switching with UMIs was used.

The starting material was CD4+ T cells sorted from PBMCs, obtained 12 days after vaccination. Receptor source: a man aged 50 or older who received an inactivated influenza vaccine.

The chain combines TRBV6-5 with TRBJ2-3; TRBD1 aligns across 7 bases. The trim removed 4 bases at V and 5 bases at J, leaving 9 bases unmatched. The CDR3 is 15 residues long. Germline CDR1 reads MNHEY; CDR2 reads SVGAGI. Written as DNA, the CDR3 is TGTGCCAGCAGTTTCACAGGGGACCGTGGAGATACGCAGTATTTT. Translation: CASSFTGDRGDTQYF.

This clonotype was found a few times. The DNA for the CDR3 is TGCAGCGCTGGACCGGACGTTTCTGGCTACACCTTC. Translating it yields CSAGPDVSGYTF. V usage is TRBV29-1 and J usage is TRBJ1-2, with D unclear. Looked up from germline, CDR1 is SQVTM and CDR2 is ANQGSEA. This CDR3 comprises 12 residues. The ends were cut back, 7 bases at V and 7 bases at J, with 16 bases in the middle.

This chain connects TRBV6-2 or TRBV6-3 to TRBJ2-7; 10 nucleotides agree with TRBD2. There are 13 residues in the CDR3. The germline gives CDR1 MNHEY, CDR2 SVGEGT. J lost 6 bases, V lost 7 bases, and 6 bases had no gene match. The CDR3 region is CASIVASGSEQYF. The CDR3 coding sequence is TGTGCCAGCATCGTCGCTAGCGGGAGCGAGCAGTACTTC.

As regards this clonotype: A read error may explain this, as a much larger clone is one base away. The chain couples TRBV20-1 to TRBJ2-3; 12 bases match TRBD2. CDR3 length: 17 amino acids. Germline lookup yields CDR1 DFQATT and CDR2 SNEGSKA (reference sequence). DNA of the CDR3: TGCTGTGCTAGAGATCCCAGACTAGCGGGAGATGAAGATACGCAGTATTTT. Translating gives CCARDPRLAGDEDTQYF.

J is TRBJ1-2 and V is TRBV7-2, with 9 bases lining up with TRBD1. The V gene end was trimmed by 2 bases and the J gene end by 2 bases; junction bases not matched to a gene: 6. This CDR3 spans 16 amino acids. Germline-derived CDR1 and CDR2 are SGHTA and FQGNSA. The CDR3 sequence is CASSLNSGTGNYGYTF. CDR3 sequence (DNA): TGTGCCAGCAGCTTAAATTCCGGGACAGGGAACTATGGCTACACCTTC.

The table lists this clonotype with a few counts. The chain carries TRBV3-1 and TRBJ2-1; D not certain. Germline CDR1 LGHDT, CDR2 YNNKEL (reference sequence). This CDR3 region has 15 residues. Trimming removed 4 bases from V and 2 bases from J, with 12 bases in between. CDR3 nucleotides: TGTGCCAGCAGCCTTCGAGACCTACCCTACAATGAGCAGTTCTTC. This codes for CASSLRDLPYNEQFF.

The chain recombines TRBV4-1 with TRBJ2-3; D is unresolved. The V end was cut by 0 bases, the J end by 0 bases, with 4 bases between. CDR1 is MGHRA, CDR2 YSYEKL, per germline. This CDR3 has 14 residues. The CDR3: CASSQDLSTDTQYF. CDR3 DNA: TGCGCCAGCAGCCAAGATCTGAGCACAGATACGCAGTATTTT.

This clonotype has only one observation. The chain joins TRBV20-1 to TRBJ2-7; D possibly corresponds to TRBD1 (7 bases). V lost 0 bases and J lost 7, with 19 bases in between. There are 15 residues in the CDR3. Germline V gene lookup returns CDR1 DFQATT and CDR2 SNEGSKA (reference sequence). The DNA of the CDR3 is TGCAGTGCTAGAGACCCCAGGGGGGACCCCTGGGAGCAGTACTTC. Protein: CSARDPRGDPWEQYF.

This CDR3 is CASSAEGGRPGYTF. In DNA, the CDR3 is TGTGCCAGCAGTGCTGAAGGTGGGCGGCCTGGCTACACCTTC. This chain connects TRBV25-1 to TRBJ1-2, with D hard to call. The V end lost 4 bases, the J end lost 7 bases, and 16 bases lay between the germline ends. There are 14 residues in the CDR3. Germline CDR1 reads MGHDK; CDR2 reads SYGVNS.

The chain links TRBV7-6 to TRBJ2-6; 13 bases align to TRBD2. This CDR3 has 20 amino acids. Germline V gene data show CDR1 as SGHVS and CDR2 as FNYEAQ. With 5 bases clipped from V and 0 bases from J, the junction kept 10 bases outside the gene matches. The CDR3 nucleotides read TGTGCCAGCAGCACCGTCGCCGGGACTAGCGGGGTCTCTGGGGCCAACGTCCTGACTTTC. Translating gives CASSTVAGTSGVSGANVLTF.

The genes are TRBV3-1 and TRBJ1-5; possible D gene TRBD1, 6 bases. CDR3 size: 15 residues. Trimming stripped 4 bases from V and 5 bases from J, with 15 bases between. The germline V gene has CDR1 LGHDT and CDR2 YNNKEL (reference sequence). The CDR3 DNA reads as TGTGCCAGCAGCCTAGGGACACAGGGATATCAGCCCCAGCATTTT. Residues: CASSLGTQGYQPQHF.

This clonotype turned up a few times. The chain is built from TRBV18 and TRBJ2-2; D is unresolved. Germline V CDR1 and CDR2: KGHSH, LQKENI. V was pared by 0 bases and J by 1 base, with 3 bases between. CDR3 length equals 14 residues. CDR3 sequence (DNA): TGTGCCAGCTCACCACCAATGAACACCGGGGAGCTGTTTTTT. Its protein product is CASSPPMNTGELFF. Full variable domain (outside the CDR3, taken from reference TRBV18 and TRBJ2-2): NAGVMQNPRHLVRRRGQEARLRCSPMKGHSHVYWYRQLPEEGLKFMVYLQKENIIDESGMPKERFSAEFPKEGPSILRIQQVVRGDSAAYFCASSPPMNTGELFFGEGSRLTVL.

DNA of the CDR3: TGTGCCAGCAGCTTCGCCGGAGGGGGGGAGACCCAGTACTTC. It is translated as CASSFAGGGETQYF. This chain connects TRBV6-1 to TRBJ2-5; D is possibly TRBD1 or TRBD2 (6 bases each). The CDR3 loop spans 14 amino acids. Germline V gives CDR1 MNHNS, CDR2 SASEGT. V was shortened by 6 bases and J by 5 bases, with 16 bases between the two germline ends.

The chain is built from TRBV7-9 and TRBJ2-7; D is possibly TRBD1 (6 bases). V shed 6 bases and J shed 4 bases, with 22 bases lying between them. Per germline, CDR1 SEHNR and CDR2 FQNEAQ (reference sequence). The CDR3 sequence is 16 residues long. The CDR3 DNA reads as TGTGCCAGCAGTTCTCCCTTTGCAGGGGTAAAGTACGAGCAGTACTTC. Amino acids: CASSSPFAGVKYEQYF.

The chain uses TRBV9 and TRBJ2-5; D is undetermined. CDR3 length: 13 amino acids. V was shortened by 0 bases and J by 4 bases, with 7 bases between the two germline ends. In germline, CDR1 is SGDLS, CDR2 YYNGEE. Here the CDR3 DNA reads TGTGCCAGCAGCGTAGGTCAGGTAGAGACCCAGTACTTC. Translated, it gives CASSVGQVETQYF.

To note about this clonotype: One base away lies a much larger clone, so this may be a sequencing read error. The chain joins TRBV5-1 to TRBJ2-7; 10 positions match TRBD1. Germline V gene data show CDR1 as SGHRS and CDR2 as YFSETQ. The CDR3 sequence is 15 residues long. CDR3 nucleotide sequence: TGCGCCATCAGCCCCGTGACCAGACAGGGGGCGGAGCAGTACTTC. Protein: CAISPVTRQGAEQYF.

In DNA, the CDR3 is TGTGCCAGCAGCTTAGCCGAGGGGTGGGCTGAAGCTTTCTTT. Its translation is CASSLAEGWAEAFF. The chain uses TRBV7-2 and TRBJ1-1; a possible D gene is TRBD1 (5 bases). CDR1 and CDR2 (germline): SGHTA, FQGNSA. V gave up 0 bases and J gave up 6 bases, with 11 bases separating them. The CDR3 consists of 14 residues.

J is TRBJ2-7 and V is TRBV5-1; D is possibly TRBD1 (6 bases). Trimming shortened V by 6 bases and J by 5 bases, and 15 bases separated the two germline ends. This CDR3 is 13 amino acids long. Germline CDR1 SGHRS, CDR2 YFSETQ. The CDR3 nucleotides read TGCGCCAGCAAACGGGACACAGAGAACGAGCAGTACTTC. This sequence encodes CASKRDTENEQYF. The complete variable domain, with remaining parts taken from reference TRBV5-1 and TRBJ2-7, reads KAGVTQTPRYLIKTRGQQVTLSCSPISGHRSVSWYQQTPGQGLQFLFEYFSETQRNKGNFPGRFSGRQFSNSRSEMNVSTLELGDSALYLCASKRDTENEQYFGPGTRLTVT.

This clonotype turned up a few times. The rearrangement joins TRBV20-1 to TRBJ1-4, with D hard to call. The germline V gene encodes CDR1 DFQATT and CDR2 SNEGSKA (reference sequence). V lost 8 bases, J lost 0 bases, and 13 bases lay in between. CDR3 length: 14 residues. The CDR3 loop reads CSFGNIATNEKLFF. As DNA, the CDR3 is TGCAGTTTTGGCAATATTGCAACTAATGAAAAACTGTTTTTT.

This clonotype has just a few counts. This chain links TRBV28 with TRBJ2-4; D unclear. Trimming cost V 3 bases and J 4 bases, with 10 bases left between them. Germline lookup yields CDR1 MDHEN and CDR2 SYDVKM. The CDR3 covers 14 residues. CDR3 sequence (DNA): TGTGCCAGCAGTTTTGGTCACAGTAAAAACATTCAGTACTTC. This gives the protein CASSFGHSKNIQYF. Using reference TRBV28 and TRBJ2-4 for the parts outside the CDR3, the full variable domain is DVKVTQSSRYLVKRTGEKVFLECVQDMDHENMFWYRQDPGLGLRLIYFSYDVKMKEKGDIPEGYSVSREKKERFSLILESASTNQTSMYLCASSFGHSKNIQYFGAGTRLSVL.

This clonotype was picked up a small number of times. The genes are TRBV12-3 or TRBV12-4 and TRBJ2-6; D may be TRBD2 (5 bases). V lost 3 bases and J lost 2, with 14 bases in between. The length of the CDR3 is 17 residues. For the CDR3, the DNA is TGTGCCAGCAGTTTTCAGGTCGGGAACGCTGGGGCCAACGTCCTGACTTTC. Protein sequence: CASSFQVGNAGANVLTF.

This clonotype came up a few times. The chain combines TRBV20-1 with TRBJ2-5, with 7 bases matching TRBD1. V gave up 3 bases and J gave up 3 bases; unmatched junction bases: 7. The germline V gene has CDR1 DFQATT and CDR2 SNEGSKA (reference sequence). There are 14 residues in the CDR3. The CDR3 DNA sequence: TGCAGTGCTAGGCTGACAGGGCGGGAAGAGACCCAGTACTTC. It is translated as CSARLTGREETQYF.

The CDR3 nucleotides read TGTGCCAGCAGCTGGGGGGAGCCCCAAGAGACCCAGTACTTC. Encoded protein: CASSWGEPQETQYF. The V gene is TRBV5-6, the J gene TRBJ2-5; D perhaps matches TRBD2 (6 bases). The CDR3 is 14 residues long. Germline V gene lookup returns CDR1 SGHDT and CDR2 YYEEEE. Trimming removed 3 bases from V and 1 base from J, with 10 bases in between. Full variable domain (missing parts from reference TRBV5-6 and TRBJ2-5): DAGVTQSPTHLIKTRGQQVTLRCSPKSGHDTVSWYQQALGQGPQFIFQYYEEEERQRGNFPDRFSGHQFPNYSSELNVNALLLGDSALYLCASSWGEPQETQYFGPGTRLLVL.

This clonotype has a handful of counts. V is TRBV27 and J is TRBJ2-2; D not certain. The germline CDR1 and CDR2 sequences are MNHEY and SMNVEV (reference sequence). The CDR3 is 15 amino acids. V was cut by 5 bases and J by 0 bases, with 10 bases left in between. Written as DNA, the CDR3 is TGTGCCAGCAGTCCCGGTCCTACGAACACCGGGGAGCTGTTTTTT. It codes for CASSPGPTNTGELFF.